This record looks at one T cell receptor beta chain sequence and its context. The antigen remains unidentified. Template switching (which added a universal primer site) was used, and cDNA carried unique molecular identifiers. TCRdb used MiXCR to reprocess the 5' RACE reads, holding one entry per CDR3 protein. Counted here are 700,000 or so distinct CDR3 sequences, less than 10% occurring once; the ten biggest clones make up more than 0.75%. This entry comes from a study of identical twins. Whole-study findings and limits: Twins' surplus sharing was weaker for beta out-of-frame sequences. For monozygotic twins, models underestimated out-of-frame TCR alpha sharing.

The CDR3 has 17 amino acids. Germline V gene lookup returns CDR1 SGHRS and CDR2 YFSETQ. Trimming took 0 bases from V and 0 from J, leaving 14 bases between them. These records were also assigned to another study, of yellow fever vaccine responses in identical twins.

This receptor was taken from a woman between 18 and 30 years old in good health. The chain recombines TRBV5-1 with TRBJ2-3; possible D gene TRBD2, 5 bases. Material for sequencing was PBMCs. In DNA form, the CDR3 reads TGCGCCAGCAGCTTGGTGGAGGATGGCCCTAGCACAGATACGCAGTATTTT. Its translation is CASSLVEDGPSTDTQYF.